The rows below give T cell receptor beta chains drawn from one sample of a study of blood T cell repertoires in COVID-19. Only in-frame clones appear in the TCRdb table, and some are missing; sequencing was by immunoSEQ multiplex PCR. This table has around 98,000 clones, approximately 90% appearing once. The sequenced material came from peripheral blood. The receptors here all came from a man aged 65 to 79 with acute or convalescent COVID-19. The CDR3 runs from the conserved cysteine through the conserved F or W. Each record gives: clone size, J gene, D gene, CDR3 length, V gene, CDR3 protein, CDR3 DNA. D genes are given only for firm matches. Rows may omit the clone size; those that give it use once, few, many or a size class.

NA	TRBJ2-1	TRBD2	16	TRBV9	CASSVALAGGPNEQFF	TGTGCCAGCAGCGTAGCACTAGCGGGGGGGCCGAATGAGCAGTTCTTC
NA	TRBJ2-3	NA	17	TRBV5-4	CASSLELRRVDTDTQYF	TGTGCCAGCAGCTTGGAGTTACGCAGGGTTGACACAGATACGCAGTATTTT
NA	TRBJ1-6	TRBD1	14	TRBV3-1/TRBV3-2	CASSLGQGASPLHF	TGTGCCAGCAGCTTGGGGCAGGGGGCCTCACCCCTCCACTTT
NA	TRBJ2-1	NA	15	TRBV28	CASSATRASYNEQFF	TGTGCCAGCAGTGCAACCAGGGCATCTTACAATGAGCAGTTCTTC
NA	TRBJ1-2	TRBD1	14	TRBV3-1/TRBV3-2	CASSQEGQGAGYTF	TGTGCCAGCAGCCAAGAAGGGCAGGGGGCGGGCTACACCTTC
few	TRBJ1-6	NA	15	TRBV6-4	CASSDGQYDNSPLHF	TGTGCCAGCAGTGATGGGCAGTATGATAATTCACCCCTCCACTTT
NA	TRBJ1-2	NA	14	TRBV5-1	CASSMNRDLGGYTF	TGCGCCAGCAGCATGAACAGGGATCTAGGCGGCTACACCTTC
NA	TRBJ1-1	NA	15	TRBV10-3	CAISLTRDTNTEAFF	TGTGCCATCAGTCTCACCCGGGACACGAACACTGAAGCTTTCTTT
NA	TRBJ1-6	NA	16	TRBV27	CASRIRGTGDNSPLHF	TGTGCCAGCAGAATTCGGGGGACTGGGGATAATTCACCCCTCCACTTT
few	TRBJ2-2	NA	17	TRBV19	CASSIFSGGRPTGELFF	TGTGCCAGTAGTATATTCTCGGGGGGCAGGCCCACCGGGGAGCTGTTTTTT
NA	TRBJ1-5	TRBD1	14	TRBV20-1	CSASPGQGPQPQHF	TGCAGTGCTAGTCCGGGACAGGGTCCTCAGCCCCAGCATTTT
once	TRBJ1-4	TRBD1	14	TRBV19	CASSPGQGNEKLFF	TGTGCCAGTAGTCCGGGACAGGGGAATGAAAAACTGTTTTTT
NA	TRBJ1-2	NA	16	TRBV19	CASSPQGGSGIYGYTF	TGTGCCAGTAGTCCCCAGGGAGGGAGCGGTATCTATGGCTACACCTTC
NA	TRBJ1-6	NA	14	TRBV28	CASIQSSYNSPLHF	TGTGCCAGCATACAAAGCTCCTATAATTCACCCCTCCACTTT
NA	TRBJ1-2	NA	14	TRBV6-1	CASSEDRELRGYTF	TGTGCCAGCAGTGAAGACAGGGAATTAAGGGGCTACACCTTC
few	TRBJ1-1	TRBD1	14	TRBV5-4	CASSSGQGRTEAFF	TGTGCCAGCAGCTCAGGACAGGGGCGGACTGAAGCTTTCTTT
NA	TRBJ1-2	TRBD1	16	TRBV28	CASSFPTPGQGASYTF	TGTGCCAGCAGTTTCCCCACCCCGGGACAGGGGGCTAGCTACACCTTC
NA	TRBJ1-5	NA	13	TRBV6-1	CASSDAGGQPQHF	TGTGCCAGCAGTGATGCGGGGGGTCAGCCCCAGCATTTT
NA	TRBJ2-3	NA	16	TRBV7-6	CASSLGGSSPTDTQYF	TGTGCCAGCAGCTTAGGAGGCAGTAGCCCCACAGATACGCAGTATTTT